This passage covers 12 T cell receptor beta chains from one sample sequenced in a study of cytomegalovirus exposure and HLA in healthy donors. 60 Vbeta and 13 Jbeta primers were used in PCR. TCRdb keeps only in-frame clones here, not all; method: immunoSEQ multiplex PCR. The table has over 90,000 clones, roughly four fifths seen once; the top ten hold 8% to 10%. The sample taken for sequencing was PBMCs. Receptors originate from a male donor in good health and CMV-seropositive.

The chain has TRBV4-2 and TRBJ2-2, with D uncertain. CDR1 LGHNA and CDR2 YNFKEQ come from the germline V gene. V was pared by 1 base and J by 4 bases, with 10 bases between. The CDR3 has 15 residues. In nucleotides, the CDR3 is TGTGCCAGCAGCCAAGGCAGAGCGAGCACCGGGGAGCTGTTTTTT. Protein product: CASSQGRASTGELFF.

This chain uses TRBV5-4 with TRBJ2-7; the match to TRBD1 covers 8 bases. This CDR3 is built from 17 residues. Germline V CDR1 and CDR2: SGHNT, YYREEE (reference sequence). The V gene end was trimmed by 3 bases and the J gene end by 7 bases; junction bases not matched to a gene: 18. Written as DNA, the CDR3 is TGTGCCAGCAGCTCCGGACAGGGACCCACTCGTCGAAAGGAGCAGTACTTC. It yields the protein CASSSGQGPTRRKEQYF.

This clone was found once. V is TRBV6-4 and J is TRBJ2-3, with D possibly TRBD2 on 5 matching bases. The V end lost 7 bases, the J end lost 10 bases, and 15 bases lay between the germline ends. The CDR3 loop spans 12 amino acids. From germline, CDR1 is MRHNA and CDR2 SNTAGT. CDR3 sequence reads: CASTGERRPQYF. In nucleotides, the CDR3 is TGTGCCAGCACCGGGGAACGGAGACCGCAGTATTTT.

This sequence joins TRBV28 and TRBJ2-6; D unclear. Germline CDR1 and CDR2: MDHEN and SYDVKM. V shed 10 bases and J shed 1 base, with 8 bases lying between them. The length of the CDR3 is 13 residues. The CDR3: CATRRSGANVLTF. CDR3 in DNA: TGTGCCACCCGGAGATCTGGGGCCAACGTCCTGACTTTC.

This clone appeared a few times. The chain joins TRBV2 to TRBJ1-6; D might be TRBD1 (6 bases). This CDR3 comprises 14 residues. The germline gives CDR1 SNHLY, CDR2 FYNNEI. V was pared by 6 bases and J by 7 bases, with 13 bases between. The CDR3 DNA sequence: TGTGCCAGCAGGGATACAGGGCCCAATTCACCCCTCCACTTT. It translates to CASRDTGPNSPLHF.

The chain links TRBV29-1 to TRBJ2-3; maybe TRBD1 (5 bases). The CDR3 covers 13 residues. Germline CDR1 reads SQVTM; CDR2 reads ANQGSEA. V gave up 6 bases and J gave up 8 bases, with 18 bases separating them. The CDR3 sequence is CSVSRGPQGTQYF. The CDR3 DNA follows: TGCAGCGTGAGTCGCGGACCCCAGGGTACGCAGTATTTT.

This chain connects TRBV7-6 to TRBJ2-7; TRBD1 agrees at 7 bases. The length of the CDR3 is 15 residues. Per germline, CDR1 SGHVS and CDR2 FNYEAQ. Trimming took 5 bases from V and 6 from J; bases not matched to a gene: 13. Here the CDR3 DNA reads TGTGCCAGCAGCCTTAAAGCTAGAGGGGGCCTCGAGCAGTACTTC. It encodes CASSLKARGGLEQYF.

This sequence joins TRBV2 and TRBJ2-2, with D perhaps matching TRBD1 (6 bases). In germline, CDR1 is SNHLY, CDR2 FYNNEI. The CDR3 totals 14 residues. V lost 1 base and J 7 bases, leaving 10 bases between the germline ends. The CDR3 loop is CASSEDRVNGELFF. The CDR3 DNA sequence: TGTGCCAGCAGTGAAGACAGGGTCAACGGGGAGCTGTTTTTT.

V gene TRBV9 combines with J gene TRBJ2-1, with 11 bases identical to TRBD2. CDR1 is SGDLS, CDR2 YYNGEE, per germline. The CDR3 totals 16 residues. V lost 3 bases and J lost 5; bases outside the gene matches: 7. CDR3 residues: CASSEGGTSGNNEQFF. The DNA of the CDR3 is TGTGCCAGCAGCGAGGGAGGGACTAGCGGTAACAATGAGCAGTTCTTC.

This clone was counted a few times. The rearrangement links TRBV9 to TRBJ2-3; 7 nucleotides match TRBD2. With V trimmed by 1 base and J by 4 bases, 6 bases remained unmatched. The CDR3 length is 15 residues. From germline, CDR1 is SGDLS and CDR2 YYNGEE. CDR3 loop: CASSVTMLAADTQYF. Here the CDR3 DNA reads TGTGCCAGCAGCGTAACGATGCTAGCGGCAGATACGCAGTATTTT.

The V gene is TRBV27, the J gene TRBJ2-1; no clear D. V lost 0 bases, J lost 8 bases, and 8 bases lay in between. This CDR3 is built from 13 residues. Germline V gene data show CDR1 as MNHEY and CDR2 as SMNVEV (reference sequence). The DNA for the CDR3 is TGTGCCAGCAGTTTATCGCGCATCCATGAGCAGTTCTTC. Its protein is CASSLSRIHEQFF.

V gene TRBV7-6 combines with J gene TRBJ2-2; 7 bases fit TRBD1. J lost 0 bases, V lost 5 bases, and 6 bases had no gene match. Germline V gene sequence: CDR1 SGHVS, CDR2 FNYEAQ. CDR3 length: 16 amino acids. The CDR3: CASSPVGTANTGELFF. CDR3 nucleotide sequence: TGTGCCAGCAGCCCCGTGGGGACAGCGAACACCGGGGAGCTGTTTTTT.